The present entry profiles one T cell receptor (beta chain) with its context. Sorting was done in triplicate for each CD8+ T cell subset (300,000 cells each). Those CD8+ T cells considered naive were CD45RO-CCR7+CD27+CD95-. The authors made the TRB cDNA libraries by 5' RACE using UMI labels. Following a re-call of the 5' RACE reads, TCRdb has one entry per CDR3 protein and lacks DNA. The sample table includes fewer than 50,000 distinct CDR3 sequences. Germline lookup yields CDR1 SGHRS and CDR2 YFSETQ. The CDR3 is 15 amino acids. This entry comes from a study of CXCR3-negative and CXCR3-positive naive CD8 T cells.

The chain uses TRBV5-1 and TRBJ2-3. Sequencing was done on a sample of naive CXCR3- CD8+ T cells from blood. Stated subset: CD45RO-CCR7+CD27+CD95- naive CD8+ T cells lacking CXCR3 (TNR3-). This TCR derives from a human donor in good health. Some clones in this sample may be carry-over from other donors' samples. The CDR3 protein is CASSLGGGYTDTQYF.